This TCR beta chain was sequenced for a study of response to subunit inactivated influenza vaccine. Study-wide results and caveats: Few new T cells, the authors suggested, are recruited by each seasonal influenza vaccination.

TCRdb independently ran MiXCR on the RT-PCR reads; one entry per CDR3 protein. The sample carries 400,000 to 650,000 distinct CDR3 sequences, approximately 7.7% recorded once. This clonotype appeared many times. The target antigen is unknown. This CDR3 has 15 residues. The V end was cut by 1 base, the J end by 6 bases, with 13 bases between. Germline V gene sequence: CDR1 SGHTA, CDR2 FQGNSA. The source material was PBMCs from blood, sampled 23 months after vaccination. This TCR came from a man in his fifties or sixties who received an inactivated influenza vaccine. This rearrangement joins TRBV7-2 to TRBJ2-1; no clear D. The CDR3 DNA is TGTGCCAGCAGCTTAGGCTACCAAAGAGGCAATGAGCAGTTCTTC. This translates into CASSLGYQRGNEQFF.